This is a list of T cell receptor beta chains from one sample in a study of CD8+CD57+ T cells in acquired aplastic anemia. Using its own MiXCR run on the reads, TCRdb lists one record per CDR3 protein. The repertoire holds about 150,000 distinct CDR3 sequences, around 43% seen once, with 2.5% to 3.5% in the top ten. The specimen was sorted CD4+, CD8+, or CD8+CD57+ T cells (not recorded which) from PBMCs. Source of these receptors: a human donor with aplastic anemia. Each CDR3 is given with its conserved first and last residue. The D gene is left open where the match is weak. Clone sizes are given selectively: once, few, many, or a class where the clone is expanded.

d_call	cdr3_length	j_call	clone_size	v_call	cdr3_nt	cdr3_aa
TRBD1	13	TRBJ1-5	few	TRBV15	TGTGCCACCAGCCAGGGGGTTAATCAGCCCCAGCATTTT	CATSQGVNQPQHF
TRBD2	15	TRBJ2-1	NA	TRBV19	TGTGCCAGTAGTCCCCCCGCAGCGGGGGATGGTGAGCAGTTCTTC	CASSPPAAGDGEQFF
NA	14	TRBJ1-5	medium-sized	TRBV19	TGTGCCAGTAGTTCCCAGGGTGGCAATCAGCCCCAGCATTTT	CASSSQGGNQPQHF
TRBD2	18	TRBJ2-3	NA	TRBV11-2	TGTGCCAGCAGTTTGAGAGAGGGACTAGCGGGAATGTTAGATACGCAGTATTTT	CASSLREGLAGMLDTQYF
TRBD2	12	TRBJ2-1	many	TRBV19	TGTGCCAGGTTAGCGGGGGGGTGTGAGCAGTTCTTC	CARLAGGCEQFF
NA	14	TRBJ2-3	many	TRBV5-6	TGTGCCAGCAGCTACCCCGGGACGGTTGATACGCAGTATTTT	CASSYPGTVDTQYF
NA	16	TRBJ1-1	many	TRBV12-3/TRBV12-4	TGTGCCAGCAGTCTCCCCGGGGCAGGCGGGAACACTGAAGCTTTCTTT	CASSLPGAGGNTEAFF
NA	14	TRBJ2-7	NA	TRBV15	TGTGCCACCAGCAGAGTGGGACTGCACCGGGAGCTGTACTTC	CATSRVGLHRELYF
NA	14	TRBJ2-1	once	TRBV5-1	TGCGCCAGCAGCTTGTCGGACAGCTACAATGAGCAGTTCTTC	CASSLSDSYNEQFF
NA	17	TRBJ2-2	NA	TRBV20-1	TGCAGTGCTAGAGATAGGGGCGGAGGGGGGGTAACCGGGGAGCTGTTTTTT	CSARDRGGGGVTGELFF
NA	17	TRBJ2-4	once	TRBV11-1	TGTGCCAGCAGCTTAGCGAGTGAGGGTGTAGCCAAAAACATTCAGTACTTC	CASSLASEGVAKNIQYF
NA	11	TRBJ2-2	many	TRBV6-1	TGTGCCAGCAGGGAGACGGGGGAGCTGTTTTTT	CASRETGELFF
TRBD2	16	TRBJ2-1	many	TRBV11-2	TGTGCCAGCAGCTTAGTCGGACTAGCGGGAGAATATGAGCAGTTCTTC	CASSLVGLAGEYEQFF
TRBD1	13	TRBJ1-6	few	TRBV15	TGTGCCACCCAAGGACAGGGTGAATCACCCCTCCACTTT	CATQGQGESPLHF
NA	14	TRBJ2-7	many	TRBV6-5	TGTGCCAGCAGTTACAACACGGCAGGGGCCCGAAAGTACTTC	CASSYNTAGARKYF
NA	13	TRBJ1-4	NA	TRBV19	TGTGCCAGTAGATCAGGGCCTAATGAAAAACTGTTTTTT	CASRSGPNEKLFF
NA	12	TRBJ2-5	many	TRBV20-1	TGCAGTGCGGGGGCTAGCCAGGAGACCCAGTACTTC	CSAGASQETQYF
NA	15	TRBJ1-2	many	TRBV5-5	TGTGCCAGCAGCTCCGTTCCGGACAAGATCGAATCATACACCTTC	CASSSVPDKIESYTF
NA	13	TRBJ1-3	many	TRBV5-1	TGCGCCAGCAGCTCGGGTCTCGGGAACACCATATATTTT	CASSSGLGNTIYF
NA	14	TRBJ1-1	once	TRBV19	TGTGCCAGTAGTCCAAGGGAGGGGAACACTGAAGCTTTCTTT	CASSPREGNTEAFF
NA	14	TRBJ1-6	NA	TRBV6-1	TGTGCCAGCAGGCTAAGCCTTTCCAATTCACCCCCCCACTTT	CASRLSLSNSPPHF
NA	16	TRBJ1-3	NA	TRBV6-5	TGTGCCAGCAGTTACGAGAGCCGGAGCTCTGGAAACACCATATATTTT	CASSYESRSSGNTIYF
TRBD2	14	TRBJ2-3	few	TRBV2	TGTGCCAGCAGGCCGGGACTAGCGGGAGGTACGCAGTATTTT	CASRPGLAGGTQYF
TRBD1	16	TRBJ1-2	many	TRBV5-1	TGCGCCAGCAGCTTGGAGTCGCCAGGGGGTAACTATGGCTACACCTTC	CASSLESPGGNYGYTF
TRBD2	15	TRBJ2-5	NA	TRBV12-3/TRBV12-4	TGTGCCAGCAGGGAACTAGCGGGGGGGCTCGGGACCCAGTACTTC	CASRELAGGLGTQYF
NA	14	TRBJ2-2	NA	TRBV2	TGTGCCGTTCTAGGGACAAAGAACACCGGGGAGCTGTTTTTT	CAVLGTKNTGELFF
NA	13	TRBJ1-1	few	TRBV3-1	TGTGCCAGCAGCCAAGGGGCGGGGGCGAGAGCTTTCTTT	CASSQGAGARAFF
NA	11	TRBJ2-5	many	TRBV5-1	TGCGCCAGCAGCATTGAAGAGACCCAGTACTTC	CASSIEETQYF
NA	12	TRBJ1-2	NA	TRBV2	TGTGCCAGCAGGGTGGAGGTCCCTGGAAACACCTTC	CASRVEVPGNTF
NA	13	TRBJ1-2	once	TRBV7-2	TGTGCCAGCAGCTTAAACAGGGCGTATGGCTACACCTTC	CASSLNRAYGYTF
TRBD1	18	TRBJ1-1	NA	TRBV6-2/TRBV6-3	TGTGCCAGCAGTTACTCGATGGGGGCAGGGGGCACTCGTGGATTGGCTTTCTTT	CASSYSMGAGGTRGLAFF
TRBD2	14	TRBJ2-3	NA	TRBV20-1	TGCAGTGCTAGCCGGCTAGCGGAAACAGATACGCAGTATTTT	CSASRLAETDTQYF
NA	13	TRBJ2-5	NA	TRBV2	TGTGCCAGCAGTGGGGCAGTTCAAGAGACCCAGTACTTC	CASSGAVQETQYF
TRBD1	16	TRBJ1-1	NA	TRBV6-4	TGTGCCAGCAGTGGGGACAGGGGGCGCGAGGGCACTGAAGCTTTCTTT	CASSGDRGREGTEAFF
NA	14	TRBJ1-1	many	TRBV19	TGTGCCAGTACCTCTCCTTCGAGGAACACTGAAGCTTTCTTT	CASTSPSRNTEAFF
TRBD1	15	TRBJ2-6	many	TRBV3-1	TGTGCCAGCAGCCAAACAGGGGCCGGGGCCAACGTCCTGACTTTC	CASSQTGAGANVLTF
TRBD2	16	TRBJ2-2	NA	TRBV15	TGTGCCACCAGCAGCCCAACTAGCGGGGGCCACGGGGAGCTGTTTTTT	CATSSPTSGGHGELFF
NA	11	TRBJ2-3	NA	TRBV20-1	TGCAGTGCCCCGGTGGGGGATACGCAGTATTTT	CSAPVGDTQYF
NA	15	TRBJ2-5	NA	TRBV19	TGTGCCAGTAGTATAAGCAGTAACGGGCCGCAGACCCAGTACTTC	CASSISSNGPQTQYF
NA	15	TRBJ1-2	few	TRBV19	TGTGCCAGTAGTATGCGGGGCGCGGGGGCTTATGGCTACACCTTC	CASSMRGAGAYGYTF
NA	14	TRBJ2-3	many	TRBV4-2	TGTGCCAGCAGCCAAGATCTTGGATGGTCCGTGCAGTATTTT	CASSQDLGWSVQYF
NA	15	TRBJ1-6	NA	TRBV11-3	TGTGCCAGCAGCTTAGGCCCCAGGGCTGGGTCACCCCTCCACTTT	CASSLGPRAGSPLHF
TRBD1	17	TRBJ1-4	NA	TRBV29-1	TGCAGCGTTGAAGGGGCGAGGGGACAGGTTCCTAATGAAAAACTGTTTTTT	CSVEGARGQVPNEKLFF
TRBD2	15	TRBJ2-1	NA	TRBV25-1	TGTGCCAGCACCTTTCCCGGGACTAGGGACAATGAGCAGTTCTTC	CASTFPGTRDNEQFF
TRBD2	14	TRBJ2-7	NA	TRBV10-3	TGTGCCATCAGTGACCTAGCGGGGGGCTACGAGCAGTACTTC	CAISDLAGGYEQYF
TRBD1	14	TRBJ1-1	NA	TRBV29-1	TGCGCCAGCAGTGACGGACCGAACAGGGGTGAAGCTTTCTTT	CASSDGPNRGEAFF
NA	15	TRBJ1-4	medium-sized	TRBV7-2	TGTGCCAGCAGCTTAGTGAGGGAAAGGGGTGAAAAACTGTTTTTT	CASSLVRERGEKLFF
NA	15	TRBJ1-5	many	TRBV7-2	TGTGCCAGCAGCCTGGGACCGAATAGCAATCAGCCCCAGCATTTT	CASSLGPNSNQPQHF
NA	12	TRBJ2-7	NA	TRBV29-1	TGCAGCGTCGTCGTCCCTCGGGGGGAGCAGTACTTC	CSVVVPRGEQYF
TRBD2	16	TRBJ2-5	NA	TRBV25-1	TGCGCCAGCAGCCAGCTGACTAGCGGGGGGTCGGAGACCCAGTACTTC	CASSQLTSGGSETQYF
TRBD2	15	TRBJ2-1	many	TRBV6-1	TGTGCCAGCAGTAGGACTAGCGGGAGTCACGATGAGCAGTTCTTC	CASSRTSGSHDEQFF
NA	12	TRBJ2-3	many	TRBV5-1	TGCGCCAGCTTCGACCGGGCAGATACGCAGTATTTT	CASFDRADTQYF